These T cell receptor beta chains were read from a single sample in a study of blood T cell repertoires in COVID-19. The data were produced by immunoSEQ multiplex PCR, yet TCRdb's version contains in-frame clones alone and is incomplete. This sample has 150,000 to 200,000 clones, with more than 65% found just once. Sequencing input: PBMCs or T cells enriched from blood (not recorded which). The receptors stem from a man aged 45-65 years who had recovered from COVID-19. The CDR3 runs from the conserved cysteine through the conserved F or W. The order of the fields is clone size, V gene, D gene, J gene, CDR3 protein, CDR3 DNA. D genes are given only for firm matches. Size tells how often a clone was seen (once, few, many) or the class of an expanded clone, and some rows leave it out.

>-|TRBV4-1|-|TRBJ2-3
CASSQVPEDTQYF
TGCGCCAGCAGCCAAGTTCCCGAGGATACGCAGTATTTT
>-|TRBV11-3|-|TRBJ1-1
CASSAGIKGAEAFF
TGTGCCAGCAGTGCGGGCATAAAAGGCGCTGAAGCTTTCTTT
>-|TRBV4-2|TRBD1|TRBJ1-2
CASSRQGNYGYTF
TGTGCCAGCAGCCGACAGGGGAACTATGGCTACACCTTC
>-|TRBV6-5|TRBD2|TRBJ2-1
CASSYSSGSGNEQFF
TGTGCCAGCAGTTACTCTAGCGGGAGTGGTAATGAGCAGTTCTTC
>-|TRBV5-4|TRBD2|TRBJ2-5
CASSPGLAATQETQYF
TGTGCCAGCAGCCCCGGACTAGCGGCAACTCAAGAGACCCAGTACTTC
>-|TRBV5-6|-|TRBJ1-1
CASRESLWGTMNTEAFF
TGTGCCAGCAGAGAGAGTCTTTGGGGCACCATGAACACTGAAGCTTTCTTT
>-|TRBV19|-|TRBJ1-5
CATPGRGADGNQPQHF
TGTGCCACCCCGGGTCGGGGGGCGGATGGCAATCAGCCCCAGCATTTT
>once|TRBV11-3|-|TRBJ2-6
CASSSGSGANVLTF
TGTGCCAGCAGCTCCGGGTCTGGGGCCAACGTCCTGACTTTC
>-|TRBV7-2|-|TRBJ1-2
CASSPDRSYGYTF
TGTGCCAGCAGCCCCGACAGGTCCTATGGCTACACCTTC
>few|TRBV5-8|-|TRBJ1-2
CASSLVASGEDYGYTF
TGTGCCAGCAGCTTGGTTGCGTCAGGGGAAGACTATGGCTACACCTTC